Listed below are T cell receptor beta chains from one sample, sequenced in a study of OX40 agonist ivuxolimab in advanced cancers. Repertoires were generated with immunoSEQ multiplex PCR, while TCRdb's copy carries only in-frame clones and drops some. The table shows 20,000 to 30,000 clones, with more than 75% occurring only once. This specimen consisted of CD4+ or CD8+ T cells sorted from blood, obtained in a trial of the OX40 agonist ivuxolimab. Receptors originate from an adult with an advanced solid tumor such as melanoma, head and neck, liver or kidney cancer. CDR3s include the opening cysteine and the closing phenylalanine or tryptophan. Each record gives: V gene, clone size, D gene, J gene, CDR3 DNA, CDR3 protein. D genes are given only for firm matches. Not all rows give a size; the values are once, few, many and, for expanded clones, a class.

>TRBV7-2|once|NA|TRBJ2-7
TGTGCTACCAGATCGGTCCAGGGAGGCTACGAGCAGTACTTC
CATRSVQGGYEQYF
>TRBV9|NA|TRBD1|TRBJ1-6
TGTGCCAGCAGCGTAGAGGTCGGGACAGGGTTTTTAGAAGGTTCACCCCTCCACTTT
CASSVEVGTGFLEGSPLHF
>TRBV4-3|NA|NA|TRBJ1-6
TGCGCCAGCAGCCAAGATCGGATCGGACAGTCTACACATTCACCCCTCCACTTT
CASSQDRIGQSTHSPLHF
>TRBV2|NA|NA|TRBJ2-6
TGTGCCAGCCTTAGGACGCGCTCTGGGGCCAACGTCCTGACTTTC
CASLRTRSGANVLTF
>TRBV5-6|NA|NA|TRBJ2-3
TGTGCCAGCAGCTATGGGCCCGCGAGCACAGATACGCAGTATTTT
CASSYGPASTDTQYF
>TRBV7-9|NA|TRBD1|TRBJ1-1
TGTGCCAGCCCAGGAGATTGGATTACAGGGGCGCGTGACACTGAAGCTTTCTTT
CASPGDWITGARDTEAFF
>TRBV6-5|NA|NA|TRBJ2-1
TGTGCCAGCAGCTCCGGGTTAGATGAGCAGTTCTTC
CASSSGLDEQFF
>TRBV9|NA|NA|TRBJ2-7
TGTGCCAGCAGCCCATCAGGGGTTGTCTCCTACGAGCAGTACTTC
CASSPSGVVSYEQYF
>TRBV5-5|NA|NA|TRBJ1-5
TGTGCCAGCAGCTTGGTAGGGGGGAGTCAGCCCCAGCATTTT
CASSLVGGSQPQHF
>TRBV28|NA|NA|TRBJ1-1
TGTGCCAGCAGTACCCCCGACAGGAACACTGAAGCTTTCTTT
CASSTPDRNTEAFF
>TRBV7-9|few|NA|TRBJ1-5
TGTGCCAGCAGCTTAGCTGGGAGTAATCAGCCCCAGCATTTT
CASSLAGSNQPQHF
>TRBV6-5|NA|TRBD1|TRBJ2-7
TGTGCCAGCAGTTTTTGGACAGGGCGCGAGCAGTACTTC
CASSFWTGREQYF
>TRBV11-2|NA|TRBD1|TRBJ2-3
TGTGCCAGCAGCTTAGGGGCAGGGGGAAAAACAGATACGCAGTATTTT
CASSLGAGGKTDTQYF
>TRBV7-9|NA|NA|TRBJ2-5
TGTGCCAGCAGCTTAGCCGGGGGGCCATTTTACCAAGAGACCCAGTACTTC
CASSLAGGPFYQETQYF
>TRBV6-1|few|NA|TRBJ1-5
TGTGCCAGCAGTCCTCAGGGTGGGGGCCAGCCCCAGCATTTT
CASSPQGGGQPQHF
>TRBV27|NA|NA|TRBJ1-1
TGTGCCAGCAGTTTATTTGCAGGGATAACTGAAGCTTTCTTT
CASSLFAGITEAFF
>TRBV27|few|NA|TRBJ2-7
TGTGCCAGCAGTTTGGTTCCCAGAAGTACCTACGAGCAGTACTTC
CASSLVPRSTYEQYF
>TRBV28|NA|NA|TRBJ2-7
TGTGCCAGCAGTTTACCCCGCGGGATCCCCTACGAGCAGTACTTC
CASSLPRGIPYEQYF
>TRBV19|NA|NA|TRBJ1-1
TGTGCCAGTAGTACTGGCCTTGCCGGATGGGCCACTGAAGCTTTCTTT
CASSTGLAGWATEAFF
>TRBV5-4|many|NA|TRBJ2-1
TGTGCCAGCAGCTTAATAGCCGGTAGCTCCTACAATGAGCAGTTCTTC
CASSLIAGSSYNEQFF
>TRBV29-1|NA|NA|TRBJ2-1
TGCAGCGTTCCCGGCGGGACTTCCTACAATGAGCAGTTCTTC
CSVPGGTSYNEQFF
>TRBV19|NA|NA|TRBJ1-2
TGTGCCAGTAGTTCAGGGACACGGGGCTACACCTTC
CASSSGTRGYTF
>TRBV7-9|NA|TRBD2|TRBJ2-2
TGTGCCAGCAGCTTAGGGGGAAGCGGGAGTGTTACCGGGGAGCTGTTTTTT
CASSLGGSGSVTGELFF
>TRBV28|NA|NA|TRBJ1-5
TGTGCCAGCAGTTGGGGTGTGCGGCAGCCCCAGCATTTT
CASSWGVRQPQHF
>TRBV2|NA|NA|TRBJ2-1
TGTGCCACCTGGCGGCTAGGGGGCAATGAGCAGTTCTTC
CATWRLGGNEQFF
>TRBV15|NA|NA|TRBJ2-7
TGTGCCACCAGCAGAGATTTGGGAGAGAACGAGCAGTACTTC
CATSRDLGENEQYF
>TRBV7-2|NA|NA|TRBJ1-1
TGTGCCAGCAGCTCGGGACTCTGGAGCACTGAAGCTTTCTTT
CASSSGLWSTEAFF
>TRBV2|NA|NA|TRBJ2-7
TGTGCCAGCAGTGCTCCCGGGTCCGCCAACGAGCAGTACTTC
CASSAPGSANEQYF
>TRBV27|NA|TRBD1|TRBJ1-2
TGTGCCAGCAGTTTAGTTGGACAGGGCTTCTACACCTTC
CASSLVGQGFYTF
>TRBV27|NA|NA|TRBJ1-1
TGTGCCAGCAGTTATCAGGGGAACACTGAAGCTTTCTTT
CASSYQGNTEAFF
>TRBV11-2|NA|NA|TRBJ1-5
TGTGCCAGCAGCTTAGGGCAGGGGCAGCCGGGCGATCAGCCCCAGCATTTT
CASSLGQGQPGDQPQHF
>TRBV7-2|NA|NA|TRBJ1-1
TGTGCCAGCAGCTTAGCTCTGACTGAAGCTTTCTTT
CASSLALTEAFF
>TRBV5-1|medium-sized|NA|TRBJ2-1
TGCGCCAGCAGCTTGGGGGGCGGGACGGGGAGAGGCAATGAGCAGTTCTTC
CASSLGGGTGRGNEQFF
>TRBV11-3|NA|TRBD1|TRBJ2-7
TGTGCCAGCAGCTCGACAGGGGCCACCTACGAGCAGTACTTC
CASSSTGATYEQYF
>TRBV19|once|TRBD2|TRBJ2-2
TGTGCCAGTAGTATGCCAACACTAGCGGAGAACACCGGGGAGCTGTTTTTT
CASSMPTLAENTGELFF
>TRBV28|NA|NA|TRBJ2-7
TGTGCCAGCAGTGGGATAAAGCCTACCGAGCAGTACTTC
CASSGIKPTEQYF
>TRBV6-4|NA|TRBD2|TRBJ2-5
TGTGCCAGCAGTCCTTTAGCGGGAGGGCCTCAAGAGACCCAGTACTTC
CASSPLAGGPQETQYF
>TRBV11-2|few|NA|TRBJ2-5
TGTGCCAGCAGCTTAAACCTCCAAGAGACCCAGTACTTC
CASSLNLQETQYF
>TRBV5-1|NA|NA|TRBJ2-7
TGCGCCAGCAGCCCCAACATGAACTCCTACGAGCAGTACTTC
CASSPNMNSYEQYF
>TRBV27|NA|NA|TRBJ2-7
TGTGCCAGCAGTTCCGGGGACCTTGGGTGGGAGCAGTACTTC
CASSSGDLGWEQYF
>TRBV7-8|medium-sized|NA|TRBJ1-5
TGTGCCAGCAGCTTAGCCGGGAATCAGGATCAGCCCCAGCATTTT
CASSLAGNQDQPQHF
>TRBV4-1|few|NA|TRBJ2-7
TGTGCCAGCAGCCAAGCTACGGTGGACGAGCAGTACTTC
CASSQATVDEQYF
>TRBV7-6|NA|TRBD1|TRBJ2-2
TGTGCCAGCAGCTTAGCAGGGGGCAGGACCGGGGAGCTGTTTTTT
CASSLAGGRTGELFF
>TRBV5-6|few|NA|TRBJ2-7
TGTGCCAGCAGCTTGGGCCCCACAGGGGAGGGCTACGAGCAGTACTTC
CASSLGPTGEGYEQYF
>TRBV6-6|NA|TRBD2|TRBJ2-1
TGTGCCAGCAACCAACTAGCGGGAGTCGACAATGAGCAGTTCTTC
CASNQLAGVDNEQFF
>TRBV27|NA|TRBD2|TRBJ2-1
TGTGCCGTATGGGGGGCTAGCGGGAGACACAATGAGCAGTTCTTC
CAVWGASGRHNEQFF
>TRBV6-4|few|TRBD2|TRBJ2-1
TGTGCCAGCAGTGACTCGACTAGCGGGAGGGAGTGGGGTGAGCAGTTCTTC
CASSDSTSGREWGEQFF
>TRBV11-3|NA|NA|TRBJ2-1
TGTGCCAGCAGCTCTCATGGGCATGAGCAGTTCTTC
CASSSHGHEQFF
>TRBV13|NA|NA|TRBJ2-7
TGTGCCAGCAGCTTAGGACAGGACGGAGTTTACGAGCAGTACTTC
CASSLGQDGVYEQYF
>TRBV2|NA|NA|TRBJ1-4
TGTGCCAGCAGTACACAGGGAGCTTCAGTTTTGACAACTAATGAAAAACTGTTTTTT
CASSTQGASVLTTNEKLFF
>TRBV7-8|NA|TRBD2|TRBJ2-5
TGTGCCAGCAGCTTCCTAGCGGGGCTCGAAGAGACCCAGTACTTC
CASSFLAGLEETQYF
>TRBV5-1|NA|TRBD2|TRBJ2-5
TGCGCCAGCAGCTTGGCCCATTCTAGCGGGGGGCAGGGAGAGACCCAGTACTTC
CASSLAHSSGGQGETQYF
>TRBV10-3|NA|TRBD1|TRBJ2-3
TGTGCCATCAGTGACCAGTCCGGGACAGGCACAGATACGCAGTATTTT
CAISDQSGTGTDTQYF
>TRBV4-3|NA|TRBD1|TRBJ1-1
TGCGCCAGCAGCCAAGCTCGGGACAGGGAAGCTTTCTTT
CASSQARDREAFF